These 11 T cell receptor beta chains were sequenced from one sample in a study of shared clonotypes between healthy human individuals. Profiling relied on immunoSEQ multiplex PCR, and the TCRdb table lists in-frame clones only, not all of them. Of about 2 million clones listed, 85% to 95% are singletons. The sequencing sample was made of naive CD4+ T cells sorted from blood. The sample's subset: CD45RA+ positively selected. The receptor source for this set is a man aged 18 to 30 in good health.

V and J are TRBV6-6 and TRBJ2-7; D possibly uses TRBD1 or TRBD2 (6 bases each). This CDR3 has 16 residues. V was clipped by 0 bases and J by 1 base, with 13 bases between them. Germline CDR1 and CDR2: MNHNY and SVGAGI (reference sequence). DNA for the CDR3: TGTGCCAGCAGTTACTCTAGGGGGGCTTTATCCTACGAGCAGTACTTC. Translating gives CASSYSRGALSYEQYF.

The V gene is TRBV30, the J gene TRBJ2-1, with 7 bases lining up with TRBD2. Germline V CDR1 and CDR2: GTSNPN, SVGIG (reference sequence). The V gene end was trimmed by 1 base and the J gene end by 0 bases; junction bases not matched to a gene: 6. This CDR3 is built from 16 residues. Here the CDR3 reads CAWSGGGLGSYNEQFF. The CDR3, as DNA: TGTGCCTGGAGTGGGGGGGGTCTGGGCTCCTACAATGAGCAGTTCTTC.

The chain has TRBV4-3 and TRBJ2-7; D assignment may be TRBD1 or TRBD2 (5 bases each). Germline V gene data show CDR1 as LGHNA and CDR2 as YSLEER. The V and J ends lost 0 bases and 5 bases respectively, with 14 bases between them. The CDR3 length is 15 residues. The CDR3 bases are TGCGCCAGCAGCCAAGAAGGGACGGGTGAGAACGAGCAGTACTTC. Its protein product is CASSQEGTGENEQYF.

This clone appeared a single time. V is TRBV30 and J is TRBJ1-3; D is uncertain. Germline values: CDR1 GTSNPN, CDR2 SVGIG (reference sequence). With 3 bases removed from V and 2 bases from J, the gap between germline ends came to 2 bases. This CDR3 contains 11 residues. The CDR3 reads CAWRAGNTIYF. As DNA, the CDR3 is TGTGCCTGGAGGGCTGGAAACACCATATATTTT. Variable domain in full (rest from reference TRBV30 and TRBJ1-3): SQTIHQWPATLVQPVGSPLSLECTVEGTSNPNLYWYRQAAGRGLQLLFYSVGIGQISSEVPQNLSASRPQDRQFILSSKKLLLSDSGFYLCAWRAGNTIYFGEGSWLTVV.

This chain uses TRBV4-1 with TRBJ1-2; 8 bases match TRBD1. V was clipped by 0 bases and J by 2 bases; unmatched bases: 2. The CDR3 sequence is 15 residues long. Germline CDR1 reads MGHRA; CDR2 reads YSYEKL. CDR3 residues: CASSQDQGANYGYTF. The CDR3 DNA follows: TGCGCCAGCAGCCAAGACCAGGGGGCGAACTATGGCTACACCTTC.

The CDR3 nucleotides read TGCGCCAGCAGCCAAGATCCCCCGACAGGGTACACCGGGGAGCTGTTTTTT. Translating gives CASSQDPPTGYTGELFF. The chain couples TRBV4-1 to TRBJ2-2; 7 nucleotides agree with TRBD1. Germline lookup yields CDR1 MGHRA and CDR2 YSYEKL. J lost 3 bases, V lost 0 bases, and 7 bases had no gene match. This CDR3 comprises 17 residues.

The chain recombines TRBV30 with TRBJ1-2; 7 bases are shared with TRBD1. The CDR3 covers 13 residues. J lost 4 bases, V lost 2 bases, and 4 bases had no gene match. CDR1 and CDR2 (germline): GTSNPN, SVGIG (reference sequence). In DNA form, the CDR3 reads TGTGCCTGGAGTCTACAGGGGCTCTATGGCTACACCTTC. Translation gives CAWSLQGLYGYTF.

This clone occurred once. The V gene is TRBV2, the J gene TRBJ1-2, with D uncertain. There are 13 residues in the CDR3. CDR1 is SNHLY and CDR2 is FYNNEI in the germline V gene. V lost 7 bases, J lost 4 bases, and 13 bases lay in between. In nucleotides, the CDR3 is TGTGCCAGCAAAACAGATCGCCTCTATGGCTACACCTTC. It yields the protein CASKTDRLYGYTF.

The chain employs TRBV9 and TRBJ2-1, with 12 positions matching TRBD2. Looked up from germline, CDR1 is SGDLS and CDR2 is YYNGEE. After removal of 3 bases from V and 8 bases from J, the junction contained 6 bases not matched to a gene. The CDR3 runs to 15 residues. This CDR3 reads CASSETSGGTDEQFF. CDR3 DNA: TGTGCCAGCAGCGAAACTAGCGGGGGGACGGATGAGCAGTTCTTC.

The V call is TRBV4-1, the J call TRBJ2-3; D is uncertain. CDR1 MGHRA and CDR2 YSYEKL come from the germline V gene. This CDR3 spans 15 amino acids. Trimming stripped 2 bases from V and 2 bases from J, with 11 bases between. This chain's CDR3 is CASSQLTSPTDTQYF. CDR3 bases: TGCGCCAGCAGCCAACTAACGAGTCCCACAGATACGCAGTATTTT.

Points on this clone: A single base separates this from a much larger clone, so it may be a read error. The chain combines TRBV2 with TRBJ2-7; D unresolved. Trimming took off 4 bases at V and 4 bases at J, with 8 bases between the two ends. The V gene's germline CDR1 is SNHLY and CDR2 FYNNEI. The CDR3 sequence is 12 residues long. CDR3 DNA sequence: TGTGCCAGCAGTGGTACCAGGTACGAGCAGTACTTC. It translates to CASSGTRYEQYF.